A selection of T cell receptor beta chains follows, all from one sample in a study of shared clonotypes between healthy human individuals. The repertoire was sequenced with immunoSEQ multiplex PCR; TCRdb's copy has only in-frame clones and lacks some. The table has over 850,000 clones, about 80% seen once; the top ten hold under 0.8%. What was sequenced was memory CD4+ T cells from PBMCs. The receptors here all came from a man aged 18 to 35 in good health. Some clones in this sample may be carry-over from other donors' samples. Each CDR3 is given with its conserved first and last residue. The D gene is left open where the match is weak.

j_call	v_call	d_call	cdr3_aa
TRBJ1-1	TRBV5-4	-	CASSLQHPGNRYEAFF
TRBJ2-3	TRBV5-1	-	CASSFGTSTDTQYF
TRBJ1-5	TRBV30	TRBD1	CAWSLGTGASPQHF
TRBJ2-2	TRBV7-9	TRBD1	CASSPRQGYTGELFF
TRBJ2-2	TRBV18	-	CASSLGSRTGELFF
TRBJ1-5	TRBV19	-	CASTPLGGSNQPQHF
TRBJ1-4	TRBV4-1	-	CASSQIYRDEKLFF
TRBJ2-3	TRBV15	TRBD2	CATSSRPSGSTDTQYF
TRBJ2-4	TRBV18	TRBD2	CASSPLAGGPGGGIQYF
TRBJ1-4	TRBV11-2	-	CASSLEAEEKLFF
TRBJ2-4	TRBV11-2	-	CASSLGEVQYF
TRBJ2-4	TRBV5-6	TRBD2	CASRSGEGARNIQYF
TRBJ2-1	TRBV7-2	TRBD2	CASSHASGGHEEQFF
TRBJ2-5	TRBV20-1	-	CSAREQETQYF
TRBJ2-1	TRBV7-9	-	CASSQLFGTQLSYNEQFF
TRBJ2-5	TRBV6-5	-	CASSPGSTGQETQYF
TRBJ1-4	TRBV7-9	-	CASSSPTGTDNEKLFF
TRBJ2-3	TRBV5-8	-	CASSLLGVADTQYF
TRBJ2-1	TRBV29-1	-	CSVELARDNEQFF
TRBJ2-3	TRBV2	-	CASQRLIRTDTQYF
TRBJ2-1	TRBV19	-	CASSFAGSYNEQFF
TRBJ2-1	TRBV30	-	CAWSPLSWANEQFF
TRBJ1-4	TRBV15	-	CATSRDVRGGEKLFF
TRBJ2-1	TRBV7-6	-	CASSLVVADEQFF
TRBJ1-3	TRBV2	TRBD1	CASSGQGIGSGNTIYF
TRBJ2-5	TRBV25-1	-	CASSEGARETQYF
TRBJ1-5	TRBV4-1	-	CASSTHREGAQHF
TRBJ2-3	TRBV7-3	TRBD1	CASSPSGTDTDTQYF
TRBJ2-7	TRBV11-1	TRBD2	CASSLASGTSYEQYF
TRBJ2-3	TRBV18	-	CASSPPSTDTQYF
TRBJ1-1	TRBV7-3	-	CASSLSENTEAFF
TRBJ2-1	TRBV5-1	-	CASSFLPYNEQFF
TRBJ2-1	TRBV7-3	-	CASSLLVLRDPGNEQFF
TRBJ2-2	TRBV4-2	TRBD2	CASSPLGSGINPGELFF